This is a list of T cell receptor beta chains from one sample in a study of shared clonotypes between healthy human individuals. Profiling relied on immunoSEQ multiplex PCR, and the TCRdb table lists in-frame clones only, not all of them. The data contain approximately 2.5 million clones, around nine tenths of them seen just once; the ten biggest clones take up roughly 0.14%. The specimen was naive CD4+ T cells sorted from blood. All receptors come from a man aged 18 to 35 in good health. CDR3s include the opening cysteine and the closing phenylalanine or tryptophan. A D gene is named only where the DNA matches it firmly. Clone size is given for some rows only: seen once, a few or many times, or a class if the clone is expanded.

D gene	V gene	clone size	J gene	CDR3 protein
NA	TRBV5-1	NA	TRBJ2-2	CASSSSDRRDTGELFF
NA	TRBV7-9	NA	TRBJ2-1	CASGLPPVIF
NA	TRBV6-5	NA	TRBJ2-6	CASSPSPSGANVLTF
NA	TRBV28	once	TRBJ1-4	CASRPSGTGTGEKLFF
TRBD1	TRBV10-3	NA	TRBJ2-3	CAISRQGGSTDTQYF
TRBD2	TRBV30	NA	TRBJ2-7	CAWSLVGGSGEQYF
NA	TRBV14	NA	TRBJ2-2	CASSQDLVQGTTGELFF
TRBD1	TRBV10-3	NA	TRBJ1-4	CAISESPPGQQATNEKLFF
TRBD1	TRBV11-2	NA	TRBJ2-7	CASSPGGSYEQYF
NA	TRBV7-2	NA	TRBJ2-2	CASSLVWNTGELFF
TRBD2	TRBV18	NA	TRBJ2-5	CASSNNRLAGQETQYF
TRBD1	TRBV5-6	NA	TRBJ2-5	CASSPWTGEETQYF
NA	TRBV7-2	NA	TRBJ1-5	CASSQPLQPQHF
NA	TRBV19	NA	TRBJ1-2	CASSIGRAYGYTF
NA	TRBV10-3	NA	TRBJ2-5	CAISESGPSRETQYF
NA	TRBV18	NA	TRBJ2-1	CASSPHVGEQTNEQFF
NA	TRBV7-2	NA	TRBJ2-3	CASSFFTSPPDTQYF
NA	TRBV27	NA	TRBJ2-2	CASSLISGNRANTGELFF
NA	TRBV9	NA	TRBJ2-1	CASSSGHANEQFF
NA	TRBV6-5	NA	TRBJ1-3	CASRAGNTIYF
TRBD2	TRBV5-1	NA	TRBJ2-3	CASSLVGTRTFSGTDTQYF
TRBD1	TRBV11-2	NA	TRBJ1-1	CASSLVSYRGTEAFF
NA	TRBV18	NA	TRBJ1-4	CASSQLWGPNEKLFF
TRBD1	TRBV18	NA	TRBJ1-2	CASSPGGQAYGYTF
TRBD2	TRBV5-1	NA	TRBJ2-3	CASSPGTSGRLDTQYF
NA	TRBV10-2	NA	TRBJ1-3	CASSDPGKGNTIYF
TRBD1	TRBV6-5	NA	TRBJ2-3	CASSYSRQGGSTQYF
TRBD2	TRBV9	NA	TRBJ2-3	CASSPRGLAGGKGDTQYF
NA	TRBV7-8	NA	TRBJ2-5	CASSLYGRQTQYF
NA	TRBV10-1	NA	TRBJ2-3	CASSGRGADTQYF
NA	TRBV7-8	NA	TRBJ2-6	CASSLDHRRFGANVLTF
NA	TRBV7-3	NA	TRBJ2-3	CASSLTTGNTQYF
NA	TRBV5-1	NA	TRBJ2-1	CASSAASASSYNEQFF
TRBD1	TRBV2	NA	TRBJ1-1	CASSDQGASAFF
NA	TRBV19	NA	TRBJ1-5	CASSMVGGDNQPQHF
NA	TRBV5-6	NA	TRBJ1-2	CASSLGANYGYTF
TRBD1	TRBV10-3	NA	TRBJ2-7	CAIGTGTGVIYEQYF
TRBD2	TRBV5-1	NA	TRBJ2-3	CASSSGLGLAGGPRRTDTQYF
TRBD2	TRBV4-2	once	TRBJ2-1	CASSQETSGTYNEQFF
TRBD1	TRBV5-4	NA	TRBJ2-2	CASSLDNRGEAGELFF
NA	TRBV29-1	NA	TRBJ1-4	CSVAGVGGSEKLFF
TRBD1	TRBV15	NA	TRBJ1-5	CATSREVGTGDQPQHF
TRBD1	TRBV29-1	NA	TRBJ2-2	CSVVGTGPTRELFF